These 24 T cell receptor beta chains came from one sample sequenced in a study of blood T cell repertoires in COVID-19. Profiling relied on immunoSEQ multiplex PCR, and the TCRdb table lists in-frame clones only, not all of them. Of over 130,000 clones listed, about 86% are singletons. Sequenced sample: peripheral blood. The source is a man aged 65 to 85 with acute or convalescent COVID-19.

The gene calls are TRBV29-1 and TRBJ1-1; D is ambiguous. Germline V gives CDR1 SQVTM, CDR2 ANQGSEA. Between the trimmed V and J ends, which lost 7 bases and 2 bases, there was a span of 14 bases. CDR3 length: 13 residues. The CDR3 sequence: CSGNRGSNTEAFF. The CDR3 coding sequence is TGCAGCGGAAATCGCGGATCCAACACTGAAGCTTTCTTT.

The genes are TRBV28 and TRBJ1-3; tentative D call: TRBD1 (5 bases). CDR3 length: 16 amino acids. V shed 3 bases and J shed 2 bases, with 14 bases lying between them. Germline V CDR1 and CDR2: MDHEN, SYDVKM. CDR3 nucleotide sequence: TGTGCCAGCAGTTTCCCCTCGACAGTAGCTGGAAACACCATATATTTT. The encoded protein is CASSFPSTVAGNTIYF. The entire variable domain, with the rest obtained from reference TRBV28 and TRBJ1-3, is as follows: DVKVTQSSRYLVKRTGEKVFLECVQDMDHENMFWYRQDPGLGLRLIYFSYDVKMKEKGDIPEGYSVSREKKERFSLILESASTNQTSMYLCASSFPSTVAGNTIYFGEGSWLTVV.

V usage is TRBV2 and J usage is TRBJ2-2; 9 bases map to TRBD1. CDR1 is SNHLY, CDR2 FYNNEI, per germline. V shed 5 bases and J 6 bases; nucleotides not matched to a gene: 13. The CDR3 contains 17 residues. The CDR3 DNA reads as TGTGCCAGCAGTTTCTACGCTTCCGGGACAGGGTCCGGGGAGCTGTTTTTT. Amino acid sequence: CASSFYASGTGSGELFF.

CDR3 protein: CASSAVGVYPSGANVLTF. DNA of the CDR3: TGTGCCAGCAGCGCTGTCGGGGTCTATCCCTCCGGGGCCAACGTCCTGACTTTC. The chain is built from TRBV9 and TRBJ2-6; the D gene is possibly TRBD2 (5 bases). Germline CDR1 and CDR2: SGDLS and YYNGEE. CDR3 length equals 18 residues. V lost 3 bases, J lost 4 bases, and 20 bases lay in between.

The chain has TRBV20-1 and TRBJ1-1; 10 bases are shared with TRBD1. CDR1 and CDR2 (germline): DFQATT, SNEGSKA (reference sequence). Unmatched junction bases numbered 7, after V lost 3 bases and J lost 3 bases. The CDR3 extends over 15 amino acids. CDR3 residues: CSASDRGRLDTEAFF. DNA of the CDR3: TGCAGTGCTAGTGACAGGGGGCGCTTGGACACTGAAGCTTTCTTT.

The chain has TRBV6-2 or TRBV6-3 and TRBJ2-7; TRBD1 matches 7 bases. This CDR3 has 14 amino acids. CDR1 is MNHEY and CDR2 is SVGEGT in the germline V gene. V shed 4 bases and J 3 bases; nucleotides not matched to a gene: 6. The CDR3 sequence: CASSLNRGRYEQYF. CDR3 DNA: TGTGCCAGCAGTTTGAACAGGGGCCGCTACGAGCAGTACTTC.

The chain links TRBV15 to TRBJ2-1, with D possibly being TRBD1 (5 bases). The CDR3 covers 16 residues. Trimming cost V 3 bases and J 0 bases, with 12 bases left between them. In germline, CDR1 is LNHNV, CDR2 YYDKDF (reference sequence). The CDR3: CATSRGYQGSYNEQFF. The CDR3 nucleotides read TGTGCCACCAGCAGGGGCTACCAGGGCTCCTACAATGAGCAGTTCTTC.

J is TRBJ2-7 and V is TRBV19; TRBD1 matches at 7 bases. CDR1 is LNHDA, CDR2 SQIVND, per germline (reference sequence). The CDR3 covers 14 residues. The V segment lost 9 bases and the J segment 0 bases; nucleotides outside the gene matches: 8. This chain's CDR3 is CASRDSVFSYEQYF. CDR3 DNA sequence: TGTGCCAGCAGGGACAGTGTTTTCTCCTACGAGCAGTACTTC.

The chain carries TRBV6-1 and TRBJ2-2, with D hard to call. Per germline, CDR1 MNHNS and CDR2 SASEGT. The V and J ends lost 3 bases and 3 bases respectively, with 8 bases between them. The CDR3 contains 14 residues. The CDR3 DNA reads TGTGCCAGCAGTGACCTACTGGACACCGGGGAGCTGTTTTTT. This sequence encodes CASSDLLDTGELFF.

The rearrangement joins TRBV14 to TRBJ2-1; D possibly corresponds to TRBD2 (6 bases). The V gene's germline CDR1 is SGHDN and CDR2 FVKESK. The CDR3 runs 16 residues. V lost 2 bases and J lost 0, with 11 bases in between. The DNA of the CDR3 is TGTGCCAGCAGCCAACTAGCGCCCAGCTCCTACAATGAGCAGTTCTTC. Its protein is CASSQLAPSSYNEQFF. Using reference TRBV14 and TRBJ2-1 for the parts outside the CDR3, the full variable domain is EAGVTQFPSHSVIEKGQTVTLRCDPISGHDNLYWYRRVMGKEIKFLLHFVKESKQDESGMPNNRFLAERTGGTYSTLKVQPAELEDSGVYFCASSQLAPSSYNEQFFGPGTRLTVL.

The chain joins TRBV7-2 to TRBJ2-7, with D possibly matching TRBD1 (6 bases). V shed 4 bases and J shed 5 bases, with 9 bases lying between them. The germline V gene encodes CDR1 SGHTA and CDR2 FQGNSA. There are 12 residues in the CDR3. This CDR3 reads CASSSSGDEQYF. DNA for the CDR3: TGTGCCAGCAGCTCCTCAGGGGACGAGCAGTACTTC.

This chain uses TRBV4-3 with TRBJ2-2, with D maybe TRBD2 (6 bases). The CDR3 spans 15 residues. The germline gives CDR1 LGHNA, CDR2 YSLEER. V was shortened by 4 bases and J by 4 bases, with 13 bases between the two germline ends. The CDR3 protein is CASSPRRAGTGELFF. The CDR3, as DNA: TGCGCCAGCAGCCCTAGGAGGGCGGGCACCGGGGAGCTGTTTTTT.

V and J are TRBV2 and TRBJ2-5; a possible D gene is TRBD2 (5 bases). This CDR3 spans 14 amino acids. From germline, CDR1 is SNHLY and CDR2 FYNNEI. Trimming cost V 5 bases and J 5 bases, with 15 bases left between them. The CDR3 sequence: CASSPIGSGETQYF. As DNA, the CDR3 is TGTGCCAGCAGTCCCATAGGCTCGGGGGAGACCCAGTACTTC.

The genes are TRBV6-5 and TRBJ2-7; 8 bases match TRBD2. Trimming at V came to 7 bases and at J to 0 bases, leaving 8 bases not matched to a gene. This CDR3 contains 15 residues. Germline values: CDR1 MNHEY, CDR2 SVGAGI. CDR3 DNA: TGTGCCAGCACCCCACTAGCGGTGAGCTCCTACGAGCAGTACTTC. Translated, it gives CASTPLAVSSYEQYF.

V is TRBV6-4 and J is TRBJ2-2, with TRBD2 identical over 15 bases. The trim removed 4 bases at V and 4 bases at J, leaving 10 bases unmatched. The CDR3 sequence is 19 residues long. Germline loops: CDR1 MRHNA, CDR2 SNTAGT. The CDR3 reads CASSGPGTSGRRGTGELFF. The CDR3 DNA is TGTGCCAGCAGTGGCCCCGGGACTAGCGGGAGGAGGGGCACCGGGGAGCTGTTTTTT.

The rearrangement joins TRBV10-3 to TRBJ2-3; 7 positions match TRBD1. Germline V gives CDR1 ENHRY, CDR2 SYGVKD. Losses at the gene ends were 6 bases for V and 1 base for J; bases not matched to a gene: 7. CDR3 length equals 15 residues. In DNA, the CDR3 is TGTGCCATCAGCCTCGACAGGGACCGCACAGATACGCAGTATTTT. It translates to CAISLDRDRTDTQYF.

The V call is TRBV5-6, the J call TRBJ2-5, with a tentative D call TRBD2 (5 bases). The V end lost 1 base, the J end lost 0 bases, and 7 bases lay between the germline ends. CDR1 is SGHDT and CDR2 is YYEEEE in the germline V gene. The CDR3 contains 14 residues. CDR3 loop: CASSLPGNQETQYF. CDR3 DNA: TGTGCCAGCAGCTTGCCGGGGAACCAAGAGACCCAGTACTTC.

V is TRBV6-2 or TRBV6-3 and J is TRBJ2-7; perhaps TRBD2 as D (6 bases). The CDR3 covers 14 residues. From germline, CDR1 is MNHEY and CDR2 SVGEGT. Trimming removed 6 bases from V and 5 bases from J, with 17 bases in between. CDR3 nucleotide sequence: TGTGCCAGCAGCCGAACCCTCGGGGGAGACGAGCAGTACTTC. It yields the protein CASSRTLGGDEQYF.

The V and J genes are TRBV21-1 and TRBJ2-7; the table's D call TRBD1 went unverified against the DNA. TRBV21-1 is given as a pseudogene. The CDR3 extends over 15 amino acids. The CDR3 DNA is TGTGCCAGCAGCAAAAGGGACAGGGGGGCCTACGAGCAGTACTTC. It encodes CASSKRDRGAYEQYF.

The chain combines TRBV5-5 with TRBJ1-1; unclear D gene. Germline values: CDR1 SGHKS, CDR2 YYEKEE (reference sequence). Trimming pared 1 base from V and 3 bases from J, leaving 7 bases between. CDR3 length: 13 residues. CDR3 loop: CASSLIADTEAFF. For the CDR3, the DNA is TGTGCCAGCAGCTTGATCGCAGACACTGAAGCTTTCTTT.

The chain is built from TRBV5-1 and TRBJ2-1, with 11 bases fitting TRBD2. With 0 bases clipped from V and 0 bases from J, the junction kept 11 bases outside the gene matches. The CDR3 totals 20 residues. Germline V lookup: CDR1 SGHRS, CDR2 YFSETQ. The CDR3 spells CASSLVLGLAEAYSYNEQFF. The CDR3, as DNA: TGCGCCAGCAGCTTGGTCTTGGGACTAGCGGAAGCCTACTCCTACAATGAGCAGTTCTTC.

The rearrangement uses TRBV11-1 and TRBJ2-3, with D perhaps matching TRBD1 (6 bases). Per the germline V gene, CDR1 is SGHAT and CDR2 is FQDESV (reference sequence). Trimming removed 10 bases at V and 3 bases at J, with 20 bases between. The CDR3 contains 15 residues. CDR3 region: CATAQLRQGTDTQYF. CDR3 in DNA: TGTGCCACCGCCCAATTGCGGCAGGGGACAGATACGCAGTATTTT. Combining the CDR3 with reference TRBV11-1 and TRBJ2-3 gives the whole variable domain EAEVAQSPRYKITEKSQAVAFWCDPISGHATLYWYRQILGQGPELLVQFQDESVVDDSQLPKDRFSAERLKGVDSTLKIQPAELGDSAMYLCATAQLRQGTDTQYFGPGTRLTVL.

The chain links TRBV7-9 to TRBJ2-3, with D tentatively TRBD1 (5 bases). Germline V lookup: CDR1 SEHNR, CDR2 FQNEAQ (reference sequence). This CDR3 has 16 residues. Trimming took off 2 bases at V and 0 bases at J, with 12 bases between the two ends. The CDR3 DNA reads TGTGCCAGCAGCTTATTCCAGGGCGCGAGCACAGATACGCAGTATTTT. Protein: CASSLFQGASTDTQYF.

The table lists this clone with a count of one. The chain recombines TRBV12-5 with TRBJ2-5; 8 positions agree with TRBD1. V was pared by 6 bases and J by 5 bases, with 5 bases of the junction left unmatched. This CDR3 comprises 13 residues. The germline V gene has CDR1 LGHNT and CDR2 FRNRAP. The CDR3 region has the DNA TGTGCTAGTGGGCGGACAGGGTGGGAGACCCAGTACTTC. Its protein product is CASGRTGWETQYF.